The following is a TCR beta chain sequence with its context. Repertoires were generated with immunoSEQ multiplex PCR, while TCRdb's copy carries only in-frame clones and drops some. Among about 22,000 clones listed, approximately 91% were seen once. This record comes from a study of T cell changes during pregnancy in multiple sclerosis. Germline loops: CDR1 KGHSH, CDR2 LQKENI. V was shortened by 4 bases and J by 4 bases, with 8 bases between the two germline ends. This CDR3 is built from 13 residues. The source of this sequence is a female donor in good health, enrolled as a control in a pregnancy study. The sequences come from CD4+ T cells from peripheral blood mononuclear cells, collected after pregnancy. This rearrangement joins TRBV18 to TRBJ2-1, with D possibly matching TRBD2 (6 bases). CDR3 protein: CASSLAAYNEQFF. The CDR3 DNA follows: TGTGCCAGCTCACTAGCGGCATACAATGAGCAGTTCTTC.